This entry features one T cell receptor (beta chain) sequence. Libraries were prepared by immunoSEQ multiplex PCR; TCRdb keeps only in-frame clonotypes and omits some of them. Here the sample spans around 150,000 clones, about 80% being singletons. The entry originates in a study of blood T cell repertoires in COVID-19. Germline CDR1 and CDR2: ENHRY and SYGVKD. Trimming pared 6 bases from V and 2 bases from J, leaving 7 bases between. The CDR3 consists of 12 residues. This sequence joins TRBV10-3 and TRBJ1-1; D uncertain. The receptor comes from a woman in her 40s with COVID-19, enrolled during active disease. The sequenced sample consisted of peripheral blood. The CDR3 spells CAISSSNTEAFF. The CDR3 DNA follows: TGTGCCATCAGCTCTTCTAACACTGAAGCTTTCTTT.